One and the same sample provided the 17 T cell receptor beta chains below, sequenced in a study of blood T cell repertoires in COVID-19. TCRdb keeps only in-frame clones here, not all; method: immunoSEQ multiplex PCR. The sample includes fewer than 400,000 clones, about nine tenths of them seen just once. The material sequenced was PBMCs or T cells enriched from blood (not recorded which). These receptors were taken from a woman aged 18-30 years who had recovered from COVID-19.

The CDR3 is CASSFRSGELFF. DNA for the CDR3: TGCGCCAGCAGCTTTCGTAGCGGGGAGCTGTTTTTT. The gene calls are TRBV5-1 and TRBJ2-2; D unclear. The CDR3 has 12 amino acids. The ends were cut back, 2 bases at V and 7 bases at J, with 6 bases in the middle. Germline values: CDR1 SGHRS, CDR2 YFSETQ.

V usage is TRBV11-2 and J usage is TRBJ1-2; D is ambiguous. Trimming took off 1 base at V and 4 bases at J, with 10 bases between the two ends. The V gene's germline CDR1 is SGHAT and CDR2 FQNNGV. The CDR3 totals 14 residues. CDR3 nucleotide sequence: TGTGCCAGCAGCTTAGCAGAGGGTTCCTATGGCTACACCTTC. Residues: CASSLAEGSYGYTF.

This clone appeared once. The chain has TRBV5-6 and TRBJ2-5, with a weak D call TRBD1 (5 bases). V lost 6 bases to trimming and J lost 5 bases, with 23 bases between them. The CDR3 has 16 amino acids. Germline-derived CDR1 and CDR2 are SGHDT and YYEEEE. CDR3 DNA sequence: TGTGCCAGCAACTCCGCGGCAGGTCTTTCAGGGGAGACCCAGTACTTC. Amino acid sequence: CASNSAAGLSGETQYF.

The chain is built from TRBV7-9 and TRBJ2-5; D is undetermined. This CDR3 has 14 amino acids. Per the germline V gene, CDR1 is SEHNR and CDR2 is FQNEAQ (reference sequence). Deletions cut 1 base from V and 4 bases from J, with 10 bases between. CDR3 region: CASSLGQAPETQYF. The CDR3 nucleotides read TGTGCCAGCAGCTTAGGTCAGGCCCCAGAGACCCAGTACTTC.

The rearrangement uses TRBV7-9 and TRBJ2-7, with 9 bases lining up with TRBD1. The CDR3 is 15 amino acids. V gave up 5 bases and J gave up 4 bases; unmatched junction bases: 9. Germline CDR1 is SEHNR and CDR2 is FQNEAQ (reference sequence). The DNA of the CDR3 is TGTGCCAGCAGCCGTACGACAGGGGGGCAGTACGAGCAGTACTTC. This encodes CASSRTTGGQYEQYF.

V and J are TRBV28 and TRBJ1-1; D call uncertain. Germline V lookup: CDR1 MDHEN, CDR2 SYDVKM. The V end lost 3 bases, the J end lost 11 bases, and 13 bases lay between the germline ends. This CDR3 has 12 amino acids. This chain's CDR3 is CASSLHRSMAFF. DNA for the CDR3: TGTGCCAGCAGTTTGCACCGCTCTATGGCTTTCTTT.

This clone was observed a few times. This chain links TRBV6-1 with TRBJ2-7; D might be TRBD1 (6 bases). From germline, CDR1 is MNHNS and CDR2 SASEGT. Deletions cut 6 bases from V and 6 bases from J, with 15 bases between. This CDR3 has 13 amino acids. The CDR3 region is CASSSTGISEQYF. CDR3 nucleotide sequence: TGTGCCAGCAGCTCGACAGGTATTAGCGAGCAGTACTTC.

V usage is TRBV4-2 and J usage is TRBJ1-6; 9 nucleotides line up with TRBD1. V was pared by 1 base and J by 10 bases, with 8 bases of the junction left unmatched. The CDR3 is 16 residues long. CDR1 is LGHNA, CDR2 YNFKEQ, per germline. CDR3 DNA: TGTGCCAGCAGCCAAGTCAAGGGGACAGGGCTCTCACCCCTCCACTTT. Its protein product is CASSQVKGTGLSPLHF.

CDR3 region: CASSFPLAGGVQETQYF. In DNA form, the CDR3 reads TGTGCCAGCAGCTTCCCCCTAGCGGGGGGGGTACAAGAGACCCAGTACTTC. The chain recombines TRBV5-6 with TRBJ2-5; 12 nucleotides agree with TRBD2. Germline loops: CDR1 SGHDT, CDR2 YYEEEE. The CDR3 consists of 17 residues. V gave up 2 bases and J gave up 2 bases; unmatched junction bases: 7.

The chain couples TRBV29-1 to TRBJ2-7; 7 bases are shared with TRBD2. There are 14 residues in the CDR3. Germline CDR1 reads SQVTM; CDR2 reads ANQGSEA. V was pared by 3 bases and J by 1 base, with 6 bases of the junction left unmatched. CDR3 nucleotide sequence: TGCAGCGTTGATGGGGGGGTAGGATCCTACGAGCAGTACTTC. Amino acid sequence: CSVDGGVGSYEQYF.

This clone has just a few counts. The chain joins TRBV5-6 to TRBJ2-7; no definite D call. Germline V gene sequence: CDR1 SGHDT, CDR2 YYEEEE. The CDR3 contains 12 residues. V gave up 0 bases and J gave up 7 bases, with 8 bases separating them. The CDR3 loop is CASSLALLEQYF. For the CDR3, the DNA is TGTGCCAGCAGCTTGGCCCTCCTAGAGCAGTACTTC.

This chain links TRBV7-2 with TRBJ1-3; D is perhaps TRBD1 (5 bases). Germline V lookup: CDR1 SGHTA, CDR2 FQGNSA. The CDR3 runs to 16 residues. Between the trimmed V and J ends, which lost 8 bases and 1 base, there was a span of 18 bases. The CDR3 DNA is TGTGCCAGCTCCGGGGGGGTCTCCCTTTCTGGAAACACCATATATTTT. It is translated as CASSGGVSLSGNTIYF.

V and J are TRBV5-1 and TRBJ1-1; no clear D gene. The V gene lost 0 bases and the J gene lost 1 base, with 7 bases spanning the gap. Germline loops: CDR1 SGHRS, CDR2 YFSETQ. CDR3 size: 14 residues. Written as DNA, the CDR3 is TGCGCCAGCAGCTTGGATGTCAGGAACACTGAAGCTTTCTTT. This sequence encodes CASSLDVRNTEAFF.

This chain connects TRBV28 to TRBJ1-1, with a weak D call TRBD1 (6 bases). Germline lookup yields CDR1 MDHEN and CDR2 SYDVKM. The CDR3 totals 19 residues. V lost 3 bases and J lost 3, with 26 bases in between. The CDR3 nucleotides are TGTGCCAGCAGTTTGGGGCCACAGATCAGGGGCCCCCTGCACACTGAAGCTTTCTTT. Translating gives CASSLGPQIRGPLHTEAFF. The variable domain in full, with the rest retrieved from reference TRBV28 and TRBJ1-1, is DVKVTQSSRYLVKRTGEKVFLECVQDMDHENMFWYRQDPGLGLRLIYFSYDVKMKEKGDIPEGYSVSREKKERFSLILESASTNQTSMYLCASSLGPQIRGPLHTEAFFGQGTRLTVV.

J is TRBJ1-6 and V is TRBV7-2; the D is unclear. V was trimmed by 2 bases and J by 7 bases, leaving 6 bases between them. There are 13 residues in the CDR3. Germline loops: CDR1 SGHTA, CDR2 FQGNSA. CDR3 region: CASSLSQNSPLHF. As DNA, the CDR3 is TGTGCCAGCAGCTTATCACAGAATTCACCCCTCCACTTT.

This clone occurred once. The chain is built from TRBV20-1 and TRBJ2-5, with TRBD2 as a possible D gene (7 bases). Trimming took off 3 bases at V and 0 bases at J, with 38 bases between the two ends. CDR3 size: 23 residues. The germline V gene encodes CDR1 DFQATT and CDR2 SNEGSKA (reference sequence). CDR3 sequence reads: CSASLRAAGARANPYRYQETQYF. CDR3 coding DNA: TGCAGTGCTAGTCTTCGGGCGGCGGGGGCACGAGCTAATCCCTACAGGTACCAAGAGACCCAGTACTTC.

The J gene is TRBJ2-5, the V gene TRBV7-3; 9 bases align to TRBD2. With V trimmed by 5 bases and J by 3 bases, 7 bases remained unmatched. The CDR3 loop spans 15 amino acids. Germline lookup yields CDR1 SGHTA and CDR2 FQGTGA. The CDR3 loop is CASSIVGTSKETQYF. The CDR3 nucleotides are TGTGCCAGCAGCATCGTCGGGACTAGCAAAGAGACCCAGTACTTC.